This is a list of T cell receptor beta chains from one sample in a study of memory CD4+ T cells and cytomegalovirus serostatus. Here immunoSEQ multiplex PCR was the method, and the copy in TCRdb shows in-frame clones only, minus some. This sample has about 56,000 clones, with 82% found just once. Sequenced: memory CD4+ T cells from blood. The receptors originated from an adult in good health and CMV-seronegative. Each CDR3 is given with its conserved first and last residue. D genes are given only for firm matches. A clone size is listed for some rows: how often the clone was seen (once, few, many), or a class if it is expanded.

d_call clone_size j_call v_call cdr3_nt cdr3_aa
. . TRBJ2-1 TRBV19 TGTGCCAGTACCGAACAGGGAGGGCCCTACAATGAGCAGTTCTTC CASTEQGGPYNEQFF
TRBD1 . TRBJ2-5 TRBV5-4 TGTGCCAGCAGCTCCACCGGGACAGGGAGGGCGGGTCTTTACTTC CASSSTGTGRAGLYF
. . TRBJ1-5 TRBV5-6 TGTGCCAGCAGCTCCCTCTCTGGGGGAGGCCAGCCCCAGCATTTT CASSSLSGGGQPQHF
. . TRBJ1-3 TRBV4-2 TGTGCCAGCAGCCAAGATGGTAGCAACTCTGGAAACACCATATATTTT CASSQDGSNSGNTIYF
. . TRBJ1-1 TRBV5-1 TGCGCCAGCAGCTTGTATCACCCAGAGCAGAACACTGAAGCTTTCTTT CASSLYHPEQNTEAFF
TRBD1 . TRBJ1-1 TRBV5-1 TGCGCCAGCAGCTTGGGGTACAGGGGGGATGCTTTCTTT CASSLGYRGDAFF
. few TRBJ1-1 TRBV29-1 TGCAGCGTTTGTCCGGGGAACACTGAAGCTTTCTTT CSVCPGNTEAFF
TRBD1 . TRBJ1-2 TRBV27 TGTGCCAGCAGTTACAGGGGGCAGGACTATGGCTACACCTTC CASSYRGQDYGYTF
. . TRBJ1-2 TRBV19 TGTGCCAGTAGCCGTCCTGAGGGGAGGGTCTATGGCTACACCTTC CASSRPEGRVYGYTF
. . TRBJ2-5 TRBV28 TGTGCCAGCAGCCCAGCCTGGACCCAGTACTTC CASSPAWTQYF
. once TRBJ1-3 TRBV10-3 TGTGCCATCAGTGGAGGGATCGGCTCTGGAAACACCATATATTTT CAISGGIGSGNTIYF
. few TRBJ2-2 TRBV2 TGTGCCAGCAGTCAATCGACTAGCGGGGAGCTGTTTTTT CASSQSTSGELFF
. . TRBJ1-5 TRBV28 TGTGCCAGCAGTTTATTCACAGGGCAACAGCCCCAGCATTTT CASSLFTGQQPQHF
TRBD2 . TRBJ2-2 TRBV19 TGTGCCAGTCGACTCCCGGGGGGGGCCGGGGAGCTGTTTTTT CASRLPGGAGELFF
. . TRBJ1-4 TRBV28 TGTGCCAGCAGTTTTTCTATGGGAGTGGGGGCAGGGTCTAATGAAAAACTGTTTTTT CASSFSMGVGAGSNEKLFF
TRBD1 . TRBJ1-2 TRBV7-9 TGTGCCAGCAGCTTAGCGTCGGGACAGGGGGCGATCTATGGCTACACCTTC CASSLASGQGAIYGYTF
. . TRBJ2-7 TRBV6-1 TGTGCCAGCAGTGCCCACTTACCCGACAGACCCTACGAGCAGTACTTC CASSAHLPDRPYEQYF
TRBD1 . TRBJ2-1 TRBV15 TGTGCCACCAGCAGACAACCGGACAGGGTCTTGGTCAATGAGCAGTTCTTC CATSRQPDRVLVNEQFF